Below, 18 T cell receptor beta chains from the same sample are listed, as sequenced in a study of response to subunit inactivated influenza vaccine. TCRdb reprocessed the RT-PCR reads with MiXCR, giving one entry per CDR3 protein. The sample holds hundreds of thousands of distinct CDR3 sequences, over 25% seen once. The sequencing here drew on CD4+ T cells sorted from PBMCs, taken 4 to 6 days after vaccination. The receptors were gathered from a man over 45 who received an inactivated influenza vaccine.

CDR3 sequence: CATRDGGARDTQYF. The CDR3, as DNA: TGTGCCACCAGGGACGGGGGGGCTAGAGATACGCAGTATTTT. The rearrangement joins TRBV24-1 to TRBJ2-3; 8 bases map to TRBD2. The CDR3 runs to 14 residues. Germline trimming cut 7 bases from V and 5 bases from J; bases unmatched to any gene: 7. CDR1 and CDR2 from the germline V gene are KGHDR and SFDVKD.

This clonotype appeared many times. V and J are TRBV4-3 and TRBJ2-1; 8 nucleotides line up with TRBD2. Looked up from germline, CDR1 is LGHNA and CDR2 is YSLEER. V gave up 2 bases and J gave up 6 bases; unmatched junction bases: 12. CDR3 length: 17 residues. In nucleotides, the CDR3 is TGCGCCAGCAGCCAAAGTCCGGGACTAGGAGGACGCAATGAGCAGTTCTTC. This encodes CASSQSPGLGGRNEQFF.

In DNA form, the CDR3 reads TGTGCCAGCAGTTCTCCGAGACGGGGTCAAGAGACCCAGTACTTC. This sequence encodes CASSSPRRGQETQYF. This chain joins TRBV6-5 and TRBJ2-5; D may be TRBD2 (5 bases). Germline V CDR1 and CDR2: MNHEY, SVGAGI. This CDR3 has 15 residues. V gave up 4 bases and J gave up 2 bases, with 14 bases separating them.

V usage is TRBV4-2 and J usage is TRBJ2-4, with TRBD2 matching over 12 bases. Germline CDR1 reads LGHNA; CDR2 reads YNFKEQ. The CDR3 spans 18 residues. With V trimmed by 0 bases and J by 0 bases, 3 bases remained unmatched. The CDR3 bases are TGTGCCAGCAGCCAAGAACTAGCGGGAGGACTAGCCAAAAACATTCAGTACTTC. Translating it yields CASSQELAGGLAKNIQYF.

The V call is TRBV12-3 or TRBV12-4, the J call TRBJ2-7, with 8 nucleotides matching TRBD2. The V gene end was trimmed by 3 bases and the J gene end by 0 bases; junction bases not matched to a gene: 4. The CDR3 is 15 residues long. The CDR3 sequence: CASSFGLATSYEQYF. The CDR3 DNA reads TGTGCCAGCAGTTTCGGACTAGCTACCTCCTACGAGCAGTACTTC.

The V and J genes are TRBV3-1 and TRBJ2-3; D uncertain. This CDR3 contains 15 residues. Germline CDR1 LGHDT, CDR2 YNNKEL (reference sequence). V lost 5 bases, J lost 0 bases, and 12 bases lay in between. CDR3: CASSILTTSTDTQYF. The CDR3 region has the DNA TGTGCCAGCAGCATACTAACCACTAGCACAGATACGCAGTATTTT.

The chain links TRBV9 to TRBJ2-1, with 9 positions matching TRBD2. The CDR3 extends over 14 amino acids. V shed 7 bases and J 5 bases; nucleotides not matched to a gene: 7. Germline V gives CDR1 SGDLS, CDR2 YYNGEE. CDR3 amino acids: CASCFIAGDNEQFF. CDR3 coding DNA: TGTGCCAGCTGCTTCATAGCGGGGGACAATGAGCAGTTCTTC.

This sequence joins TRBV10-3 and TRBJ2-3; D possibly matches TRBD1 or TRBD2 (5 bases each). The germline V gene encodes CDR1 ENHRY and CDR2 SYGVKD. This CDR3 is 14 amino acids long. V lost 7 bases and J lost 6, with 17 bases in between. The CDR3 bases are TGTGCCATCACAGAGAGGGCAGGGACGGATACGCAGTATTTT. Its protein is CAITERAGTDTQYF.

This clonotype showed up just once. The chain combines TRBV3-1 with TRBJ2-2; D is tentatively TRBD1 or TRBD2 (5 bases each). The CDR3 consists of 14 residues. The germline CDR1 and CDR2 sequences are LGHDT and YNNKEL (reference sequence). Trimming removed 4 bases at V and 5 bases at J, with 11 bases between. In DNA form, the CDR3 reads TGTGCCAGCAGCCGGGGACCCCGAACCGGGGAGCTGTTTTTT. As protein: CASSRGPRTGELFF.

This clonotype was counted between two and nine times. J is TRBJ2-3 and V is TRBV10-3; 14 nucleotides match TRBD2. The germline CDR1 and CDR2 sequences are ENHRY and SYGVKD. J gave up 4 bases and V 11 bases, and 17 bases lay outside the gene matches. The CDR3 spans 18 residues. CDR3 protein: CASSPGTSGGPVSDTQYF. In nucleotides, the CDR3 is TGTGCCTCCTCCCCGGGGACTAGCGGGGGCCCGGTATCAGATACGCAGTATTTT.

The CDR3, as DNA: TGTGCCAGCAGCTTAGAACCCTACGACCGGGAGACCCAGTACTTC. Protein: CASSLEPYDRETQYF. The chain uses TRBV11-2 and TRBJ2-5; D is uncertain. Germline V gene data show CDR1 as SGHAT and CDR2 as FQNNGV. The CDR3 is 15 residues long. V was trimmed by 0 bases and J by 5 bases, leaving 13 bases between them.

The chain recombines TRBV27 with TRBJ1-1; a possible D gene is TRBD1 (5 bases). Trimming pared 7 bases from V and 5 bases from J, leaving 17 bases between. There are 14 residues in the CDR3. CDR1 and CDR2 (germline): MNHEY, SMNVEV (reference sequence). The CDR3 DNA reads TGTGCCAGCAAAGCGGGGACTTCGAGGACTGAAGCTTTCTTT. It translates to CASKAGTSRTEAFF.

Only a few counts were recorded for this clonotype. The chain is built from TRBV11-1 and TRBJ2-3, with 12 bases that match TRBD2. CDR1 SGHAT and CDR2 FQDESV come from the germline V gene (reference sequence). This CDR3 contains 20 residues. V dropped 0 bases and J dropped 2; count of bases not matched to a gene: 12. The DNA of the CDR3 is TGTGCCAGCAGCTTAGCCGTACGAGGACTAGCGGGGATCCACACAGATACGCAGTATTTT. This gives the protein CASSLAVRGLAGIHTDTQYF.

The chain combines TRBV29-1 with TRBJ1-1, with D possibly TRBD1 on 5 matching bases. Trimming cost V 4 bases and J 11 bases, with 20 bases left between them. The germline gives CDR1 SQVTM, CDR2 ANQGSEA. The CDR3 is made up of 13 amino acids. The CDR3 sequence: CSVAGTKEARAFF. Here the CDR3 DNA reads TGCAGCGTTGCTGGGACTAAGGAAGCCAGGGCTTTCTTT.

V usage is TRBV12-3 or TRBV12-4 and J usage is TRBJ2-1; 9 bases align to TRBD2. V was pared by 3 bases and J by 5 bases, with 5 bases of the junction left unmatched. This CDR3 is built from 15 residues. The CDR3 DNA reads TGTGCCAGCAGTTTCCAAGCGGGAGGCAACAATGAGCAGTTCTTC. Its translation is CASSFQAGGNNEQFF.

The chain couples TRBV21-1 to TRBJ1-2. TRBV21-1 is deemed a pseudogene. CDR3 length equals 14 residues. CDR3 protein: CASSKVEAGYGYTF. The CDR3 DNA reads as TGTGCCAGCAGCAAAGTTGAGGCGGGCTATGGCTACACCTTC.

The gene calls are TRBV7-6 and TRBJ2-1, with D maybe TRBD2 (7 bases). Germline loops: CDR1 SGHVS, CDR2 FNYEAQ. The CDR3 covers 17 residues. The V end lost 1 base, the J end lost 4 bases, and 17 bases lay between the germline ends. As DNA, the CDR3 is TGTGCCAGCAGCTTAGGTGTCCGGGGGGCTGTTTACAATGAGCAGTTCTTC. It encodes CASSLGVRGAVYNEQFF.

This clonotype was recorded a few times. The chain combines TRBV3-1 with TRBJ2-7, with D possibly matching TRBD2 (5 bases). CDR1 LGHDT and CDR2 YNNKEL come from the germline V gene (reference sequence). The CDR3 covers 11 residues. The germline V and J ends were trimmed by 5 bases and 11 bases, with 13 bases remaining between them. The DNA of the CDR3 is TGTGCCAGCAGCGACCGGGAAGACAAGTACTTC. Translated, it gives CASSDREDKYF.